This TCR beta chain comes out of a study of T-cell reconstitution after alpha-beta-depleted transplantation in children. Study-level results: Reportedly, roughly two months post-transplant, alpha-beta T cells arose from several hundred expanded graft clones. Several patients had high TCRbeta diversity at day 60; it came from surviving recipient T cells and thymic progenitors.

This clonotype was seen many times. Its antigen is still unknown. Unique molecular identifiers were incorporated during preparation of the TCRbeta library. TCRdb re-analysed the PCR reads in MiXCR, keeping a single row per CDR3 protein. The table includes 200,000 to 250,000 distinct CDR3 sequences, around 9.9% detected once. V was pared by 2 bases and J by 7 bases, with 6 bases between. This CDR3 has 12 amino acids. The V gene is TRBV12-3 or TRBV12-4, the J gene TRBJ1-5, with D perhaps TRBD1 (6 bases). The sequencing here drew on PBMCs, taken before TCRalphabeta/CD19-depleted stem cell transplant. This clonotype was sampled from a child younger than two with acute myeloid leukemia, due to receive a stem cell transplant. CDR3 sequence: CASSLQGQPQHF. The CDR3 DNA is TGTGCCAGCAGTTTACAGGGGCAGCCCCAGCATTTT.